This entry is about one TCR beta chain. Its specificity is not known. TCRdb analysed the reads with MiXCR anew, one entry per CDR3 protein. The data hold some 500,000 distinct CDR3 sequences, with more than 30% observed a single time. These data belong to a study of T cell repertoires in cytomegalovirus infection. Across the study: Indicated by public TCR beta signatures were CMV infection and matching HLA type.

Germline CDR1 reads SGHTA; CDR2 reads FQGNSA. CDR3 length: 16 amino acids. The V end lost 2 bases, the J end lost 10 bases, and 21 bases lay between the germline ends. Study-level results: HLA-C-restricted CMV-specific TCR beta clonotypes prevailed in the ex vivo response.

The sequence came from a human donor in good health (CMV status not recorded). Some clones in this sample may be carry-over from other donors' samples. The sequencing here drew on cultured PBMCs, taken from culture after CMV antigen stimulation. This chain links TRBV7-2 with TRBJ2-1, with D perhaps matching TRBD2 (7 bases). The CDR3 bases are TGTGCCAGCAGCTTAATGGGAGGGGGGACTGCGATCGAGCAGTTCTTC. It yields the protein CASSLMGGGTAIEQFF.